This passage covers 28 T cell receptor beta chains from one sample sequenced in a study of spatial heterogeneity in lung cancer. MiXCR was run by TCRdb on the 5' RACE reads, yielding one entry per CDR3 protein. There are under 13,000 distinct CDR3 sequences in the sample; approximately 25% occur only once, and 33% lies in the top ten. The time point was: sample taken at primary tumor resection. No cell sorting; template was whole RNA from tumor, lung tissue or PBMC. Sequencing was performed on PBMCs, taken at surgery. The receptor source for this set is a female donor with early-stage non-small cell lung cancer.

The chain links TRBV6-2 or TRBV6-3 to TRBJ2-1; 7 bases align to TRBD2. V lost 7 bases to trimming and J lost 3 bases; unmatched junction nucleotides: 6. Germline values: CDR1 MNHEY, CDR2 SVGEGT. The CDR3 loop spans 14 amino acids. The CDR3 bases are TGTGCCAGCACCCAACGGGACTACTACAATGAGCAGTTCTTC. This sequence encodes CASTQRDYYNEQFF.

This clonotype is medium-sized (0.01 to 0.1%) in the sample. This sequence joins TRBV29-1 and TRBJ2-5; 8 bases match TRBD1. CDR3 length equals 15 residues. CDR1 and CDR2 (germline): SQVTM, ANQGSEA. J gave up 7 bases and V 3 bases, and 13 bases lay outside the gene matches. The CDR3 protein is CSVESSGQVVGTQYF. CDR3 DNA sequence: TGCAGCGTTGAGAGTTCGGGACAGGTCGTGGGGACCCAGTACTTC.

The V and J genes are TRBV28 and TRBJ1-1, with D possibly matching TRBD1 (6 bases). The CDR3 length is 16 residues. Germline V gene data show CDR1 as MDHEN and CDR2 as SYDVKM. Trimming took 6 bases from V and 1 from J, leaving 18 bases between them. Here the CDR3 DNA reads TGTGCCAGCAGGCATCAGTTGCGGGGGCAGAACACTGAAGCTTTCTTT. Translation: CASRHQLRGQNTEAFF. The entire variable domain, with the rest obtained from reference TRBV28 and TRBJ1-1, is as follows: DVKVTQSSRYLVKRTGEKVFLECVQDMDHENMFWYRQDPGLGLRLIYFSYDVKMKEKGDIPEGYSVSREKKERFSLILESASTNQTSMYLCASRHQLRGQNTEAFFGQGTRLTVV.

This clonotype was counted ten times or more. This chain connects TRBV20-1 to TRBJ1-5; TRBD1 aligns across 8 bases. This CDR3 has 14 residues. V trimming: 7 bases; J trimming: 5 bases; junction bases outside the gene matches: 10. The germline CDR1 and CDR2 sequences are DFQATT and SNEGSKA (reference sequence). Here the CDR3 reads CSGTAGGWDQPQHF. The CDR3 bases are TGCAGTGGAACAGCAGGGGGCTGGGATCAGCCCCAGCATTTT.

This clonotype was detected ten times or more. This chain links TRBV7-6 with TRBJ1-3; D unclear. The CDR3 sequence is 16 residues long. V dropped 5 bases and J dropped 0 bases, with 14 bases sitting between them. Per germline, CDR1 SGHVS and CDR2 FNYEAQ. CDR3: CASSRTDTLSGNTIYF. DNA for the CDR3: TGTGCCAGCAGCAGGACTGACACCCTCTCTGGAAACACCATATATTTT.

V usage is TRBV13 and J usage is TRBJ1-3; no firm D call. Trimming took 8 bases from V and 3 from J, leaving 5 bases between them. The CDR3 loop spans 11 amino acids. Germline V gene lookup returns CDR1 PRHDT and CDR2 FYEKMQ (reference sequence). The CDR3 loop reads CASRLGNTIYF. DNA of the CDR3: TGTGCCAGCCGGCTTGGAAACACCATATATTTT.

In this sample, this clonotype is medium-sized (0.01 to 0.1%). V gene TRBV28 combines with J gene TRBJ2-7; possibly TRBD1 for D (6 bases). Germline CDR1 reads MDHEN; CDR2 reads SYDVKM. The CDR3 sequence is 14 residues long. V was cut by 6 bases and J by 4 bases, with 16 bases left in between. DNA of the CDR3: TGTGCCAGCAGGCCACAGGGTCGGTCGTACGAGCAGTACTTC. It yields the protein CASRPQGRSYEQYF.

This clonotype occurred a few times. V is TRBV5-1 and J is TRBJ2-3; 14 nucleotides match TRBD2. V gave up 4 bases and J gave up 2 bases; unmatched junction bases: 9. Germline V gene data show CDR1 as SGHRS and CDR2 as YFSETQ. This CDR3 comprises 18 residues. The CDR3 loop reads CASSQTGTSGRPTDTQYF. The DNA of the CDR3 is TGCGCCAGCAGCCAGACCGGGACTAGCGGGAGACCCACAGATACGCAGTATTTT. The variable domain in full, completed from reference TRBV5-1 and TRBJ2-3, reads KAGVTQTPRYLIKTRGQQVTLSCSPISGHRSVSWYQQTPGQGLQFLFEYFSETQRNKGNFPGRFSGRQFSNSRSEMNVSTLELGDSALYLCASSQTGTSGRPTDTQYFGPGTRLTVL.

Comments on this clonotype: This may arise from a read error, as a much more abundant clone is one base away. The gene calls are TRBV5-1 and TRBJ2-1; tentatively, D is TRBD2 (6 bases). The length of the CDR3 is 15 residues. Germline loops: CDR1 SGHRS, CDR2 YFSETQ. The CDR3 loop is CTSSLGSGSYNEQFF. DNA of the CDR3: TGCACCAGCAGCTTGGGGAGCGGGTCCTACAATGAGCAGTTCTTC.

The CDR3 nucleotides are TGTGCCACCAGTGATCGAACAGGGGTCGGAACTGAAGCTTTCTTT. Encoded protein: CATSDRTGVGTEAFF. This chain joins TRBV24-1 and TRBJ1-1; 7 nucleotides match TRBD1. The CDR3 is 15 residues long. Germline V gene sequence: CDR1 KGHDR, CDR2 SFDVKD. Germline trimming cut 3 bases from V and 5 bases from J; bases unmatched to any gene: 8.

The chain's CDR3 is CASSHGQGGTDTQYF. The DNA for the CDR3 is TGCGCCAGCAGCCACGGACAGGGGGGCACAGATACGCAGTATTTT. This chain joins TRBV5-1 and TRBJ2-3, with 10 bases that match TRBD1. Germline CDR1 is SGHRS and CDR2 is YFSETQ. This CDR3 has 15 residues. V was clipped by 4 bases and J by 1 base; unmatched bases: 3.

The chain carries TRBV4-2 and TRBJ1-3; D unresolved. Deletions cut 0 bases from V and 1 base from J, with 10 bases between. CDR3 size: 16 residues. Germline assignment: CDR1 LGHNA and CDR2 YNFKEQ. This CDR3 reads CASSQDYGGSGNTIYF. As DNA, the CDR3 is TGTGCCAGCAGCCAAGATTATGGAGGGTCTGGAAACACCATATATTTT.

This clonotype appeared a few times. V gene TRBV11-2 combines with J gene TRBJ2-1, with D unclear. The CDR3 runs 11 residues. The V end was cut by 1 base, the J end by 7 bases, with 2 bases between. The germline V gene has CDR1 SGHAT and CDR2 FQNNGV. CDR3 in DNA: TGTGCCAGCAGCTTAGCAAATGAGCAGTTCTTC. It is translated as CASSLANEQFF.

The gene calls are TRBV7-2 and TRBJ2-7; D perhaps matches TRBD1 (6 bases). Trimming cost V 3 bases and J 4 bases, with 13 bases left between them. Germline CDR1 reads SGHTA; CDR2 reads FQGNSA. This CDR3 spans 14 amino acids. The CDR3 nucleotides read TGTGCCAGCAGCTTCAAGACAGGCGGTTACGAGCAGTACTTC. Protein: CASSFKTGGYEQYF.

This sequence joins TRBV11-2 and TRBJ2-3; D might be TRBD1 (5 bases). The germline V gene has CDR1 SGHAT and CDR2 FQNNGV. Trimming left V 4 bases short and J 8 bases short, with 10 bases between. The CDR3 runs 12 residues. CDR3: CASSYSQGTQYF. The CDR3 bases are TGTGCCAGCAGCTACAGCCAGGGTACGCAGTATTTT. Drawing the rest from reference TRBV11-2 and TRBJ2-3, the complete variable domain is EAGVAQSPRYKIIEKRQSVAFWCNPISGHATLYWYQQILGQGPKLLIQFQNNGVVDDSQLPKDRFSAERLKGVDSTLKIQPAKLEDSAVYLCASSYSQGTQYFGPGTRLTVL.

This clonotype ranks as medium-sized (0.01 to 0.1%). CDR3 protein: CSVEDLEGGEQFF. The CDR3 region has the DNA TGCAGCGTTGAAGACCTGGAGGGTGGCGAGCAGTTCTTC. The chain links TRBV29-1 to TRBJ2-1; D possibly corresponds to TRBD2 (6 bases). CDR1 and CDR2 from the germline V gene are SQVTM and ANQGSEA. V was shortened by 0 bases and J by 10 bases, with 13 bases between the two germline ends. The CDR3 has 13 amino acids.

This clonotype was recorded at least ten times. V gene TRBV10-1 combines with J gene TRBJ2-1; 10 positions match TRBD2. Germline trimming cut 6 bases from V and 13 bases from J; bases unmatched to any gene: 6. The CDR3 runs 12 residues. Germline CDR1 reads WNHNN; CDR2 reads SYGVQD (reference sequence). CDR3 DNA sequence: TGCGCCAGCAGCCCTAGCGGGAGTCACCAGTTCTTC. Encoded protein: CASSPSGSHQFF.

V gene TRBV28 combines with J gene TRBJ2-7, with 13 bases lining up with TRBD2. The trim removed 8 bases at V and 2 bases at J, leaving 3 bases unmatched. CDR3 length: 14 residues. Germline loops: CDR1 MDHEN, CDR2 SYDVKM. The CDR3 nucleotides read TGTGCCAGCGGGGGGACTAGCGGGACCTACGAGCAGTACTTC. Translation gives CASGGTSGTYEQYF.

This clonotype was found a few times. The gene calls are TRBV4-1 and TRBJ1-5; D unclear. The CDR3 is 14 residues long. The V end lost 0 bases, the J end lost 6 bases, and 9 bases lay between the germline ends. The germline CDR1 and CDR2 sequences are MGHRA and YSYEKL. CDR3 nucleotides: TGCGCCAGCAGCCAAGATGGGAGGGTTCAGCCCCAGCATTTT. It specifies CASSQDGRVQPQHF.

By share, this clonotype ranks as medium-sized. This chain uses TRBV30 with TRBJ1-1; unclear D gene. The CDR3 loop spans 13 amino acids. Germline V lookup: CDR1 GTSNPN, CDR2 SVGIG (reference sequence). The V end was cut by 3 bases, the J end by 2 bases, with 10 bases between. CDR3 in amino acids: CAWSRGINTEAFF. DNA of the CDR3: TGTGCCTGGAGCCGAGGCATTAACACTGAAGCTTTCTTT.

This chain links TRBV4-1 with TRBJ1-2; D gene unclear. Trimming left V 3 bases short and J 4 bases short, with 15 bases between. This CDR3 region has 15 residues. From germline, CDR1 is MGHRA and CDR2 YSYEKL. CDR3 protein: CASSHNPENSYGYTF. The CDR3 coding sequence is TGCGCCAGCAGCCACAACCCAGAGAACTCCTATGGCTACACCTTC.

The gene calls are TRBV2 and TRBJ2-7; D might be TRBD1 (6 bases). The CDR3 length is 12 residues. The V gene's germline CDR1 is SNHLY and CDR2 FYNNEI. Trimming removed 11 bases from V and 2 bases from J, with 13 bases in between. The CDR3 DNA follows: TGTGCCGGACGACAGGAAACCTACGAGCAGTACTTC. This codes for CAGRQETYEQYF.

This clonotype appeared many times. The CDR3 loop reads CASSLSMGGRYNEQFF. The CDR3 DNA reads as TGTGCCAGCAGCCTTTCGATGGGAGGCCGCTACAATGAGCAGTTCTTC. This rearrangement joins TRBV7-6 to TRBJ2-1, with D possibly being TRBD2 (6 bases). Looked up from germline, CDR1 is SGHVS and CDR2 is FNYEAQ. CDR3 length equals 16 residues. V lost 5 bases, J lost 3 bases, and 17 bases lay in between.

V and J are TRBV11-2 and TRBJ2-7; TRBD2 matches 10 bases. V shed 5 bases and J 0 bases; nucleotides not matched to a gene: 19. CDR1 and CDR2 (germline): SGHAT, FQNNGV. The CDR3 totals 20 residues. CDR3 coding DNA: TGTGCCAGCAGCCGCCCCGGTGGGCTAGCGGGAGCAGGGAGCTCCTACGAGCAGTACTTC. It is translated as CASSRPGGLAGAGSSYEQYF.

This chain connects TRBV5-1 to TRBJ1-1; D is ambiguous. Germline CDR1 SGHRS, CDR2 YFSETQ. The CDR3 contains 13 residues. Trimming cost V 4 bases and J 8 bases, with 15 bases left between them. CDR3 sequence (DNA): TGCGCCAGCAGCCTGGAGGGCAGCGAAGAAGCTTTCTTT. This sequence encodes CASSLEGSEEAFF. The variable domain in full, with the rest retrieved from reference TRBV5-1 and TRBJ1-1, is KAGVTQTPRYLIKTRGQQVTLSCSPISGHRSVSWYQQTPGQGLQFLFEYFSETQRNKGNFPGRFSGRQFSNSRSEMNVSTLELGDSALYLCASSLEGSEEAFFGQGTRLTVV.

J is TRBJ2-7 and V is TRBV3-1, with 7 nucleotides matching TRBD2. The germline V gene has CDR1 LGHDT and CDR2 YNNKEL (reference sequence). The CDR3 consists of 16 residues. The J segment lost 4 bases and the V segment lost 2 bases, leaving 11 bases of the junction unmatched. The CDR3: CASSQSDLAGLYEQYF. Here the CDR3 DNA reads TGTGCCAGCAGCCAATCGGATTTAGCGGGCCTTTACGAGCAGTACTTC.

As for this clonotype: A much larger clone differs from this one at a single base, so this may be a read error. J is TRBJ1-2 and V is TRBV14; D is perhaps TRBD1 (5 bases). The CDR3 length is 12 residues. Germline CDR1 is SGHDN and CDR2 is FVKESK. The V gene lost 0 bases and the J gene lost 9 bases, with 8 bases spanning the gap. CDR3 DNA sequence: TGTGCCAGCAGCCAAGAAAGGGGCCGCTACACCTTC. Residues: CASSQERGRYTF.

This clonotype is labeled as medium-sized. The rearrangement uses TRBV4-3 and TRBJ2-1; perhaps D is TRBD1 or TRBD2 (6 bases each). Trimming removed 0 bases at V and 7 bases at J, with 13 bases between. The CDR3 consists of 15 residues. The germline gives CDR1 LGHNA, CDR2 YSLEER. DNA for the CDR3: TGCGCCAGCAGCCAAGATCGAGGAGGGGGTAATGAGCAGTTCTTC. Translated: CASSQDRGGGNEQFF.